This T cell receptor (beta chain) is drawn from a study of chemoradiotherapy in HPV16-positive cancers. Findings and limits, study-wide: HPV-specific T cells were functionally defined from only a couple of HPV16-positive patients.

Trimming removed 1 base from V and 0 bases from J, with 7 bases in between. CDR3 length equals 16 residues. From germline, CDR1 is MNHEY and CDR2 SVGAGI. Over chemoradiotherapy, repertoires were sampled more than once. To note about this clone: What it binds is not known.

The method was immunoSEQ multiplex PCR; TCRdb's version includes in-frame clones alone and lacks a portion of them. Of 3,200 or so clones in the sample, approximately 84% are singletons; the top ten hold 9.8%. This clonotype originated in a human donor with HPV-associated anogenital cancer. This sample comprised tumor tissue, obtained from a patient who underwent chemoradiotherapy. This chain connects TRBV6-5 to TRBJ2-6; no reliable D call. Written as DNA, the CDR3 is TGTGCCAGCAGTTACTACGAGCCCTCTGGGGCCAACGTCCTGACTTTC. The encoded protein is CASSYYEPSGANVLTF.